The 12 T cell receptor beta chains reported below all come from one sample, sequenced in a study of cytomegalovirus exposure and HLA in healthy donors. The primer mix had 60 Vbeta and 13 Jbeta primers. Data came from immunoSEQ multiplex PCR; TCRdb stores just in-frame clones and leaves some out. The data show 120,000 or so clones, about 11% seen once. What was sequenced was PBMCs. These TCRs come from a young woman in good health and CMV-seropositive.

The gene calls are TRBV4-2 and TRBJ2-7; 8 nucleotides agree with TRBD1. The CDR3 is 15 residues long. The V segment lost 0 bases and the J segment 8 bases; nucleotides outside the gene matches: 9. Germline CDR1 is LGHNA and CDR2 is YNFKEQ. CDR3 in DNA: TGTGCCAGCAGCCAAGAAGACTTACAGGGGGACAAGCAGTACTTC. Amino acid sequence: CASSQEDLQGDKQYF.

This clone has just a few counts. This chain links TRBV5-1 with TRBJ2-1, with 7 bases lining up with TRBD2. J gave up 7 bases and V 2 bases, and 9 bases lay outside the gene matches. Looked up from germline, CDR1 is SGHRS and CDR2 is YFSETQ. CDR3 length equals 15 residues. CDR3 coding DNA: TGCGCCAGCAGCTTCCTGTTTGGGGAGGGGAATGAGCAGTTCTTC. Amino acid sequence: CASSFLFGEGNEQFF.

This clone was found a few times. The V gene is TRBV6-1, the J gene TRBJ1-1, with D maybe TRBD1 (5 bases). The CDR3 extends over 14 amino acids. Germline V gives CDR1 MNHNS, CDR2 SASEGT. V shed 4 bases and J shed 1 base, with 10 bases lying between them. The CDR3 DNA follows: TGTGCCAGCAGTGCCTCGGGGGGGAACACTGAAGCTTTCTTT. Translated: CASSASGGNTEAFF.

This clone has a handful of counts. CDR3 loop: CASSPDGTGPQHF. The CDR3 DNA reads TGCGCCAGCAGCCCGGACGGGACAGGGCCCCAGCATTTT. This chain connects TRBV5-1 to TRBJ1-5, with 8 nucleotides matching TRBD1. Germline lookup yields CDR1 SGHRS and CDR2 YFSETQ. Trimming removed 4 bases from V and 9 bases from J; junction bases left unmatched: 6. This CDR3 has 13 residues. The full variable domain, in which reference TRBV5-1 and TRBJ1-5 provide the parts outside the CDR3, is KAGVTQTPRYLIKTRGQQVTLSCSPISGHRSVSWYQQTPGQGLQFLFEYFSETQRNKGNFPGRFSGRQFSNSRSEMNVSTLELGDSALYLCASSPDGTGPQHFGDGTRLSIL.

This clone has only a few counts. This rearrangement joins TRBV10-3 to TRBJ2-1; the D gene is possibly TRBD1 (5 bases). Germline lookup yields CDR1 ENHRY and CDR2 SYGVKD. CDR3 length: 14 amino acids. Trimming stripped 8 bases from V and 0 bases from J, with 11 bases between. DNA for the CDR3: TGTGCCATCCGGACAACGAGCTCCTACAATGAGCAGTTCTTC. It translates to CAIRTTSSYNEQFF.

This chain links TRBV6-1 with TRBJ1-2; no clear D gene. The CDR3 consists of 15 residues. Germline lookup yields CDR1 MNHNS and CDR2 SASEGT. Trimming shortened V by 7 bases and J by 2 bases, and 17 bases separated the two germline ends. CDR3 nucleotides: TGTGCCAGCACCGGAGCCAATTACCTGAACTATGGCTACACCTTC. Translation: CASTGANYLNYGYTF.

The table lists this clone with a few counts. V is TRBV2 and J is TRBJ1-2, with 7 nucleotides matching TRBD1. CDR1 is SNHLY and CDR2 is FYNNEI in the germline V gene. V lost 3 bases to trimming and J lost 7 bases; unmatched junction nucleotides: 5. The CDR3 runs to 13 residues. The DNA for the CDR3 is TGTGCCAGCAGTGAGACAGGGATGAGTGGCTACACCTTC. Translating gives CASSETGMSGYTF.

The chain employs TRBV4-1 and TRBJ2-7, with TRBD1 identical over 7 bases. The CDR3 is made up of 15 amino acids. Germline trimming cut 2 bases from V and 7 bases from J; bases unmatched to any gene: 11. CDR1 is MGHRA and CDR2 is YSYEKL in the germline V gene. CDR3 DNA sequence: TGCGCCAGCAGCCAACCAACGACAGGGCTCGGGGAGCAGTACTTC. As protein: CASSQPTTGLGEQYF.

This chain connects TRBV9 to TRBJ2-7, with 7 bases that match TRBD1. Germline-derived CDR1 and CDR2 are SGDLS and YYNGEE. V gave up 3 bases and J gave up 3 bases; unmatched junction bases: 15. The CDR3 runs to 17 residues. The CDR3 protein is CASSADGTATTLYEQYF. The CDR3 nucleotides read TGTGCCAGCAGCGCTGACGGGACAGCTACAACCCTCTACGAGCAGTACTTC.

The V call is TRBV4-2, the J call TRBJ2-3; 16 bases agree with TRBD2. In germline, CDR1 is LGHNA, CDR2 YNFKEQ. The CDR3 spans 20 residues. Trimming at V came to 3 bases and at J to 2 bases, leaving 11 bases not matched to a gene. This CDR3 reads CASSHPGLAGGPLNTDTQYF. Here the CDR3 DNA reads TGTGCCAGCAGCCACCCGGGACTAGCGGGAGGGCCCCTAAACACAGATACGCAGTATTTT.

The chain couples TRBV30 to TRBJ2-7; D is unresolved. The CDR3 sequence is 11 residues long. Deletions cut 3 bases from V and 0 bases from J, with 3 bases between. CDR1 GTSNPN and CDR2 SVGIG come from the germline V gene (reference sequence). The CDR3 here is CAWSGSYEQYF. In nucleotides, the CDR3 is TGTGCCTGGAGCGGCTCCTACGAGCAGTACTTC.

This clone has more than one count but fewer than ten. The chain links TRBV20-1 to TRBJ1-2; no reliable D call. Germline V CDR1 and CDR2: DFQATT, SNEGSKA (reference sequence). The CDR3 is 10 residues long. CDR3 in amino acids: CSPYGYGYTF. In DNA, the CDR3 is TGCAGCCCCTACGGGTATGGCTACACCTTC.